A selection of T cell receptor beta chains follows, all from one sample in a study of OX40 agonist ivuxolimab in advanced cancers. TCRdb's table, derived via immunoSEQ multiplex PCR, lists solely in-frame clones and lacks some. The sample includes 70,000 to 85,000 clones, 80% to 90% of them seen just once. This specimen consisted of CD4+ or CD8+ T cells sorted from blood, obtained in a trial of the OX40 agonist ivuxolimab. All receptors come from an adult with an advanced solid tumor such as melanoma, head and neck, liver or kidney cancer. The CDR3 runs from the conserved cysteine through the conserved F or W. D genes are given only for firm matches. Where a row states a size, it is once, few, many or the class of an expanded clone; other rows omit it.

J gene	clone size	V gene	D gene	CDR3 DNA	CDR3 protein
TRBJ1-1	few	TRBV14	NA	TGTGCCAGCAGCGTAGGGGGGAACACTGAAGCTTTCTTT	CASSVGGNTEAFF
TRBJ2-3	NA	TRBV11-2	TRBD2	TGTGCCAGCAGCTTAGAAGTTGGCGGGAGGAGCACAGATACGCAGTATTTT	CASSLEVGGRSTDTQYF
TRBJ1-6	NA	TRBV27	NA	TGTGCCAGCAGTTGGGGACTCAGGAAGGCATCACCCCTCCACTTT	CASSWGLRKASPLHF
TRBJ2-2	NA	TRBV15	NA	TGTGCCACCGGAGGGGGGCCTGGAATCGGGGAGCTGTTTTTT	CATGGGPGIGELFF
TRBJ1-1	NA	TRBV18	NA	TGTGCCAGCTCACCACGGGTAGAGAACACTGAAGCTTTCTTT	CASSPRVENTEAFF
TRBJ1-1	once	TRBV10-3	NA	TGTGCCACCGTAGGGACATCTGGCGGGGCTGAAGCTTTCTTT	CATVGTSGGAEAFF
TRBJ1-1	NA	TRBV28	NA	TGTGCCAGCTATTTGATGGAGACTGAAGCTTTCTTT	CASYLMETEAFF
TRBJ1-1	NA	TRBV18	TRBD1	TGTGCCAGCTCACCACGTCCCGGGACAGGGACGGGCACTGAAGCTTTCTTT	CASSPRPGTGTGTEAFF
TRBJ1-2	NA	TRBV2	NA	TGTGCCAGCAGTCGACAGGCCGCTAGCTATGGCTACACCTTC	CASSRQAASYGYTF
TRBJ1-1	NA	TRBV6-5	TRBD1	TGTGCCAGCAGTCGGACAGGGGGAGAAACTGAAGCTTTCTTT	CASSRTGGETEAFF
TRBJ2-7	NA	TRBV7-2	TRBD2	TGTGCCAGCAGTCCGGGAGGGGAGCAGTACTTC	CASSPGGEQYF
TRBJ1-1	few	TRBV5-4	NA	TGTGCCAGCAGAACTGACAGCGGGGCTTTCTTT	CASRTDSGAFF
TRBJ2-7	NA	TRBV29-1	NA	TGCAGCGTTGGACAAAATTACGAGCAGTACTTC	CSVGQNYEQYF
TRBJ2-5	NA	TRBV18	NA	TGTGCCAGCTCATCCGTCTGGGGCCCAGAGACCCAGTACTTC	CASSSVWGPETQYF
TRBJ1-3	NA	TRBV19	TRBD1	TGTGCCAGTAGTATAAAAGGGGACAGCTCTGGAAACACCATATATTTT	CASSIKGDSSGNTIYF
TRBJ1-4	NA	TRBV11-2	NA	TGTGCCAGCAGCTTAGTATCTAGGGATGGTGAAAAACTGTTTTTT	CASSLVSRDGEKLFF
TRBJ2-2	NA	TRBV19	TRBD2	TGTGCCAGTAGTAAAAGCGGGGTTAACACCGGGGAGCTGTTTTTT	CASSKSGVNTGELFF
TRBJ1-3	NA	TRBV5-4	TRBD1	TGTGCCAGCAGACCAGGGGGCTCTGGAAACACCATATATTTT	CASRPGGSGNTIYF
TRBJ2-1	NA	TRBV4-2	NA	TGTGCCAGCAGTAGAGAGGGACGGAACTTCAATGAGCAGTTCTTC	CASSREGRNFNEQFF
TRBJ1-2	few	TRBV19	NA	TGTGCCACTCTCCAGAGGCAGTGGGGCTACACCTTC	CATLQRQWGYTF
TRBJ1-5	NA	TRBV7-2	NA	TGTGCCAGCAGCTTAGCGGCGGGGGCTCTAGGCAATCAGCCCCAGCATTTT	CASSLAAGALGNQPQHF
TRBJ1-2	NA	TRBV5-8	NA	TGTGCCAGCAGCTCTGGAGGCGCCGGGGCCGCGGGTGGCTACACCTTC	CASSSGGAGAAGGYTF
TRBJ2-7	NA	TRBV5-6	TRBD2	TGTGCCAGCAGCTGGGGACTAGCGGCTCTCTACGAGCAGTACTTC	CASSWGLAALYEQYF
TRBJ2-1	NA	TRBV5-1	TRBD1	TGCGCCAGCAGCTTTACAGGGGGCAACAATGAGCAGTTCTTC	CASSFTGGNNEQFF
TRBJ1-5	NA	TRBV27	NA	TGTGCCAGCAGGAATAGGGGGTATAGCAATCAGCCCCAGCATTTT	CASRNRGYSNQPQHF
TRBJ2-1	many	TRBV7-2	NA	TGTGCCAGCAGCTTAGACCGGGGAAGCTCCTACAATGAGCAGTTCTTC	CASSLDRGSSYNEQFF
TRBJ1-1	NA	TRBV6-1	NA	TGTGCCAGCAGTACGAGGGGGGCGAACACTGAAGCTTTCTTT	CASSTRGANTEAFF
TRBJ2-4	NA	TRBV27	NA	TGTGCCAGCAGTTTAATAGGTCCGACGGCACCAGCCAAAAACATTCAGTACTTC	CASSLIGPTAPAKNIQYF
TRBJ2-2	NA	TRBV4-3	NA	TGCGCCAGCAGCAAAGGGGCCGGGGAGCTGTTTTTT	CASSKGAGELFF
TRBJ1-3	NA	TRBV28	NA	TGTGCCAGCAGTCCGGACCGACACTCTGGAAACACCATATATTTT	CASSPDRHSGNTIYF
TRBJ2-7	NA	TRBV27	NA	TGTGCCAGCAGTCCCCGCGCCCCGATCGGCTACGAGCAGTACTTC	CASSPRAPIGYEQYF
TRBJ2-5	NA	TRBV7-3	NA	TGTGCCAGCAGCTTCGACCGTCAAGAGACCCAGTACTTC	CASSFDRQETQYF
TRBJ2-1	NA	TRBV4-3	NA	TGCGCCAGCAGCCTTCAGGGGGGCTCCTACAATGAGCAGTTCTTC	CASSLQGGSYNEQFF
TRBJ2-2	NA	TRBV5-6	TRBD2	TGTGCCAGCAGCTTACCGGGACTAGCGGGATCGAGAGGGGAGCTGTTTTTT	CASSLPGLAGSRGELFF
TRBJ2-6	NA	TRBV7-8	TRBD2	TGTGCCAGCAGCTTAATAACTAGCGGGATCCCTGGGGCCAACGTCCTGACTTTC	CASSLITSGIPGANVLTF
TRBJ2-1	NA	TRBV19	TRBD2	TGTGCCAGTAGTAGGTCTAGCGGGGGGCCCTACAATGAGCAGTTCTTC	CASSRSSGGPYNEQFF
TRBJ1-2	NA	TRBV7-2	TRBD1	TGTGCCAGCAGCTTCATCGGACAGGGGGCTAACTATGGCTACACCTTC	CASSFIGQGANYGYTF
TRBJ2-7	NA	TRBV19	TRBD1	TGTGCCAGTAGTATGGCCACAGGGACAGGGGCCTACGAGCAGTACTTC	CASSMATGTGAYEQYF
TRBJ2-5	NA	TRBV14	NA	TGTGCCAGCAGCCAAGATCGAACTCGGGGGAATAAAGAGACCCAGTACTTC	CASSQDRTRGNKETQYF
TRBJ1-1	NA	TRBV15	NA	TGTGCCACCAGCAGAGTTTTCGGCAGCACTGAAGCTTTCTTT	CATSRVFGSTEAFF
TRBJ2-3	NA	TRBV5-4	NA	TGTGCCAGCAGAGGGACCACCACAGATACGCAGTATTTT	CASRGTTTDTQYF
TRBJ1-4	NA	TRBV5-1	NA	TGCGCCAGCAGCTTCTCCTTTGCAACTAATGAAAAACTGTTTTTT	CASSFSFATNEKLFF
TRBJ1-1	NA	TRBV5-1	NA	TGCGCCAGCAGCTTGGGTCCAGTAGGCGCTATCAACACTGAAGCTTTCTTT	CASSLGPVGAINTEAFF
TRBJ2-1	NA	TRBV6-1	TRBD2	TGTGCCAGCAGTGAAGCAGGACTAGCGCAGTTCTTC	CASSEAGLAQFF
TRBJ2-7	NA	TRBV19	NA	TGTGCCAGTAGGAGGGGAATCAACTCCTACGAGCAGTACTTC	CASRRGINSYEQYF
TRBJ2-7	NA	TRBV2	TRBD1	TGTGCCAGCATCTACAGGGGTTCCTACGAGCAGTACTTC	CASIYRGSYEQYF
TRBJ2-2	NA	TRBV9	TRBD2	TGTGCCAGCAGCGCCACGGGGGGGCCGAGGACCGGGGAGCTGTTTTTT	CASSATGGPRTGELFF
TRBJ1-2	few	TRBV7-6	NA	TGTGCCAGCAGCTTAGGGCAGAACAGACCTAACTATGGCTACACCTTC	CASSLGQNRPNYGYTF